The entry below gives a single T cell receptor (beta chain) sequence along with its context. The target antigen is unknown. CDR1 and CDR2 from the germline V gene are SGHAT and FQDESV (reference sequence). The CDR3 sequence is 18 residues long. The record originates from a study of monozygotic twins with inflammatory bowel disease. Study-level findings and limits: Those with IBD had lower TCRbeta diversity (inverse Simpson) than their healthy co-twins did.

Template switching introduced UMIs that contain a 6-nucleotide sample barcode. For each CDR3 protein, TCRdb gives one entry from its re-call of the 5' RACE reads, without DNA. This sample's clone table lists approximately 330,000 distinct CDR3 sequences. The chain recombines TRBV11-1 with TRBJ1-1. The specimen was blood. This TCR came from a human donor with ulcerative colitis or Crohn's disease, or a healthy co-twin of an affected twin (not recorded which). Here the CDR3 reads CASSLRGVQGPKNTEAFF.